This T cell receptor beta chain is from a study of blood T cell repertoires in COVID-19. As for the study in general: The analysed material was cDNA or gDNA that came from T cells, B-cell-depleted T cells, or PBMCs.

Germline CDR1 and CDR2: LNHDA and SQIVND (reference sequence). V gave up 5 bases and J gave up 4 bases, with 9 bases separating them. This CDR3 comprises 14 residues. Per the original methods: Amplification from reference gene primers served as the basis for estimated nucleated cell counts. Using immunoSEQ multiplex PCR, the repertoire was profiled, and TCRdb retains in-frame clones only, with some absent. From that table come the V and J calls and clone size; the DNA was used to work out D and trimming. This table has approximately 500,000 clones, approximately 91% appearing once. This TCR derives from a woman between 45 and 60 years old with COVID-19, enrolled during active disease. Material: peripheral blood. This rearrangement joins TRBV19 to TRBJ2-6; perhaps TRBD2 as D (5 bases). The CDR3: CASSPGGGANVLTF. The DNA of the CDR3 is TGTGCCAGTAGTCCCGGCGGGGGGGCCAACGTCCTGACTTTC.